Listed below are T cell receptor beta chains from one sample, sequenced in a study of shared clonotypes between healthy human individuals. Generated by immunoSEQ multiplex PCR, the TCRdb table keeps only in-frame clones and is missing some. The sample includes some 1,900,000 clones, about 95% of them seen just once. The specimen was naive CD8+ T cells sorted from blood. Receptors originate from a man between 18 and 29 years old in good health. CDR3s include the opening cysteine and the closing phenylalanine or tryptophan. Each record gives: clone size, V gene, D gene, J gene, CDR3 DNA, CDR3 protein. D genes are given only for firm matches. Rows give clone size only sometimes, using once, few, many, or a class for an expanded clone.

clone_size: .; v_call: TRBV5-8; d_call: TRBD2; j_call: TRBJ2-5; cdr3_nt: TGTGCCAGCAGCGGCCGGGAGGGTCAGTACCAAGAGACCCAGTACTTC; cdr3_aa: CASSGREGQYQETQYF
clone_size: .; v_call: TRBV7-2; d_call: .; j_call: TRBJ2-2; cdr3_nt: TGTGCCAGCGGATCTACGAGGGGCGACACCGGGGAGCTGTTTTTT; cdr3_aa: CASGSTRGDTGELFF
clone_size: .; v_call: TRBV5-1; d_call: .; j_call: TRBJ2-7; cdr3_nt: TGCGCCAGCAGCCTTGCCTCGAGGGTTTACGAGCAGTACTTC; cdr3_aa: CASSLASRVYEQYF
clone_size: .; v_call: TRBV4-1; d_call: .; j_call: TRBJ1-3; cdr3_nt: TGCGCCAGCAGCATATTCCTAGGGTCTGGAAACACCATATATTTT; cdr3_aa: CASSIFLGSGNTIYF
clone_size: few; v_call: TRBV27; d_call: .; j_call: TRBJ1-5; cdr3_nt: TGTGCCAGCAGTTTCGGGAGAAATCAGCCCCAGCATTTT; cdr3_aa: CASSFGRNQPQHF
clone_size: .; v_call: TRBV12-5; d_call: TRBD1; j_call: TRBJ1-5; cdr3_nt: TGTGCTAGTGGTTTGGTACGACAGGGAGGTGATCAGCCCCAGCATTTT; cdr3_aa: CASGLVRQGGDQPQHF
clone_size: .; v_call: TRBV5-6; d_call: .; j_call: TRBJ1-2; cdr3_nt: TGTGCCAGCAGCTTGGGGTGGGATCTTAACTATGGCTACACCTTC; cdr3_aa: CASSLGWDLNYGYTF
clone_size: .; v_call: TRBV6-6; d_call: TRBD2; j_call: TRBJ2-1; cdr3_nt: TGTGCGGTCGGACTAGCGGGGCTGATATACAATGAGCAGTTCTTC; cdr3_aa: CAVGLAGLIYNEQFF
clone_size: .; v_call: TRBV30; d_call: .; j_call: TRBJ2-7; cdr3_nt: TGTGCCTGGAGTGTAAGTGGCAGCAGCGAGCAGTACTTC; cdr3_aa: CAWSVSGSSEQYF
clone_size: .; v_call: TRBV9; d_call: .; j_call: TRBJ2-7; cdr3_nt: TGTGCCAGCAGCTCTGGGGGCTTGGGACCCTACGAGCAGTACTTC; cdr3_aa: CASSSGGLGPYEQYF
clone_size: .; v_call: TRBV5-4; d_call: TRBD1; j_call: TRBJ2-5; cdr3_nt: TGTGCCAGCAGCTCGACTTGGACAGGGGCGGAGGAGACCCAGTACTTC; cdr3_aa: CASSSTWTGAEETQYF
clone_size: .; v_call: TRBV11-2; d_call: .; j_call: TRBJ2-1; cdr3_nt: TGTGCCAGCAGCTTACCCGGGGCAGGGGTCCCCTACAATGAGCAGTTCTTC; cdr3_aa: CASSLPGAGVPYNEQFF
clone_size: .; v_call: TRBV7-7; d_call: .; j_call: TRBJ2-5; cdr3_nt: TGTGCTAGCAGCTTAGAGGCCAGGCTGGGGGAGACCCAGTACTTC; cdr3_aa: CASSLEARLGETQYF
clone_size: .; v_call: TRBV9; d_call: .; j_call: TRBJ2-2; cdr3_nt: TGTGCCAGCAGCGAAGCTATCCCCGGGGAGCTGTTTTTT; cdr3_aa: CASSEAIPGELFF
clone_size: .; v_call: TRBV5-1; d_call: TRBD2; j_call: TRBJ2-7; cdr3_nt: TGCGCCAGCACCTCGGGACTAGCGGGTTCCTACGAGCAGTACTTC; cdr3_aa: CASTSGLAGSYEQYF
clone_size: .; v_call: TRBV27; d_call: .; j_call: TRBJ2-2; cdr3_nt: TGTGCCAGCAGGCTAATTAACACCGGGGAGCTGTTTTTT; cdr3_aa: CASRLINTGELFF
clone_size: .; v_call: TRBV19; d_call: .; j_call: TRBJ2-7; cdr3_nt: TGTGCCAGTAGTATAAAGGGTTACCTTTACGAGCAGTACTTC; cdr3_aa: CASSIKGYLYEQYF
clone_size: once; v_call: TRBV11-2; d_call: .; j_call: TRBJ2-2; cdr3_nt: TGTGCCAGCAGCTTAACGGGGAGACCCGGGGAGCTGTTTTTT; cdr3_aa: CASSLTGRPGELFF
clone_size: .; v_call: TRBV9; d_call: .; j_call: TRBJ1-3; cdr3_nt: TGTGCCAGCAGCGTAGGTTCAGGGGGAAACACCATATATTTT; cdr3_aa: CASSVGSGGNTIYF
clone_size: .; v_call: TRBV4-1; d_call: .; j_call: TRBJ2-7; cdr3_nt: TGCGCCAGCAGCCAGACCCCGGGCGGCGCGGGTTACGAGCAGTACTTC; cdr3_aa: CASSQTPGGAGYEQYF
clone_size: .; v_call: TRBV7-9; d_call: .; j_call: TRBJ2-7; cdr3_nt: TGTGCCAGCAGCTTAGTGGATGGAAAGTCCTACGAGCAGTACTTC; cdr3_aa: CASSLVDGKSYEQYF
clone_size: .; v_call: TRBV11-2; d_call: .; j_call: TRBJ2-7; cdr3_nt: TGTGCCAGCAGCTTAGCGACAGCCTACGAGCAGTACTTC; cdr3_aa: CASSLATAYEQYF
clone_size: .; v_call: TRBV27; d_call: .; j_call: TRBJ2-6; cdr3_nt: TGTGCCACGCAGGGCTCTGGGGCCAACGTCCTGACTTTC; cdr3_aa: CATQGSGANVLTF
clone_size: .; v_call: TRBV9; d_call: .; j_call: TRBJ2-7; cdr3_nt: TGTGCCAGCAGCGTAGCCCACCTTGGAGAGCAGTACTTC; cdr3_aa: CASSVAHLGEQYF
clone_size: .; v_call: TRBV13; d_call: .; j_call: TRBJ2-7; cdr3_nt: TGTGCCAGCAGCCCCACAGGTGGCCGAGGTTACGAGCAGTACTTC; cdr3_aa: CASSPTGGRGYEQYF
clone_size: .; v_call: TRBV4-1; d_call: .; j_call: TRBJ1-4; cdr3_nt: TGCGCCAGCAGCCAAGTTTTCAGGGGAAATGAAAAACTGTTTTTT; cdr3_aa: CASSQVFRGNEKLFF
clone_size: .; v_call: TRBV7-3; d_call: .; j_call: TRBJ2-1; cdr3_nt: TGTGCCAGCAGCTTACCGGGGTGGGAGCAGTTCTTC; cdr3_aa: CASSLPGWEQFF
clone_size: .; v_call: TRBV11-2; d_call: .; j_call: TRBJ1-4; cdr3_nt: TGTGCCAGCAGCCCGGACCCACGGAACGAAAAACTGTTTTTT; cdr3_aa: CASSPDPRNEKLFF
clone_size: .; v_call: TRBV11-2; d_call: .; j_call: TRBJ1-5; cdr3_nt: TGTGCCAGCAGCTTAGTTGGGGGGCAAAGACAGCCCCAGCATTTT; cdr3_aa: CASSLVGGQRQPQHF
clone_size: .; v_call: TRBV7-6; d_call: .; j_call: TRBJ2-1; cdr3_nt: TGTGCCAGCAGCGGGTGGGCATCAACTCACAAGTCCTACAATGAGCAGTTCTTC; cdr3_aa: CASSGWASTHKSYNEQFF
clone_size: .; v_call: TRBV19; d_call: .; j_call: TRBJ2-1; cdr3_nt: TGTGCCAGTATGGAGGGAGAGGACAATGAGCAGTTCTTC; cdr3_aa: CASMEGEDNEQFF
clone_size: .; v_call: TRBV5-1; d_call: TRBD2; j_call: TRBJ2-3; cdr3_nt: TGCGCCAGCAGCTTGGTACCTAGCGGGAACACAGATACGCAGTATTTT; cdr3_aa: CASSLVPSGNTDTQYF
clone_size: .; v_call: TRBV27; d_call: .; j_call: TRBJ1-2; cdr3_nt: TGTGCCAGCAGTTTAGGGCCAGGGTCGAACTATGGCTACACCTTC; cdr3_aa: CASSLGPGSNYGYTF
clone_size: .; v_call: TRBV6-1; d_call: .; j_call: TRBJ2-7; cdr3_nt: TGTGCCAGCAGTGATGGACCTTACTACGAGCAGTACTTC; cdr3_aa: CASSDGPYYEQYF
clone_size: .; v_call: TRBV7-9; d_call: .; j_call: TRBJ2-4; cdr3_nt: TGTGCCAGCAGCGCTAGGGACCCACTAGCCAAAAACATTCAGTACTTC; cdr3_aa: CASSARDPLAKNIQYF
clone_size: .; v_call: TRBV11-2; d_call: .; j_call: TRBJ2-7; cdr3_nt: TGTGCCAGCAGCTTAGCGTCACCCTACGAGCAGTACTTC; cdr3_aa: CASSLASPYEQYF
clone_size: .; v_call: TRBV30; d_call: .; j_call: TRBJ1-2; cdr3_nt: TGTGCCTGGCAGGACGGCTATGGCTACACCTTC; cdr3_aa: CAWQDGYGYTF
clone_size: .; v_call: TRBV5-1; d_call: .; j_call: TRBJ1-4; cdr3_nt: TGCGCCAGCAGAAATGGATCGACTTCTATAAATGAAAAACTGTTTTTT; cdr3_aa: CASRNGSTSINEKLFF
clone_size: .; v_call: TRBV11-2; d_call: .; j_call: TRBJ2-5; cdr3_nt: TGTGCCAGCAGCCCCGCCGACAACCAAGAGACCCAGTACTTC; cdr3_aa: CASSPADNQETQYF
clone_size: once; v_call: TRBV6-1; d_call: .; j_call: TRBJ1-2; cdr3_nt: TGTGCCAGCGAGGGGCCTGGGGTTAGTTATGGCTACACCTTC; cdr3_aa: CASEGPGVSYGYTF
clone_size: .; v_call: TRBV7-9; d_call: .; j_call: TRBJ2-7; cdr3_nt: TGTGCCAGCAGCGCAGATTTGAGCTCCTACGAGCAGTACTTC; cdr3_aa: CASSADLSSYEQYF
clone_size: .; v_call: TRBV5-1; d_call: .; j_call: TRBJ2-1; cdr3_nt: TGCGCCAGCAGCTTGGGGGCTTCGGGGAATGAGCAGTTCTTC; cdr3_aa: CASSLGASGNEQFF
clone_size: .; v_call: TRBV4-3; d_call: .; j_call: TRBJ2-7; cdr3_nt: TGCGCCAGCAGCCCTGGGGGAACCTACGAGCAGTACTTC; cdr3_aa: CASSPGGTYEQYF
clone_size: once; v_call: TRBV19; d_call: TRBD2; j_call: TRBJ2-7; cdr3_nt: TGTGCCAGTAGCCCGGGACTAGTCTACGAGCAGTACTTC; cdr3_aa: CASSPGLVYEQYF
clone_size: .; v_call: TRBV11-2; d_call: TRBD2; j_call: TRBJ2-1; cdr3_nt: TGTGCCAGCAGCTTAGAATTAGCGGGAGGTGGGGTTTACAATGAGCAGTTCTTC; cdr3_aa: CASSLELAGGGVYNEQFF
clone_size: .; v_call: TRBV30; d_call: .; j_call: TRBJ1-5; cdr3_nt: TGTGCCTGGAGTCTGGAGGGAAATCAGCCCCAGCATTTT; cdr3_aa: CAWSLEGNQPQHF
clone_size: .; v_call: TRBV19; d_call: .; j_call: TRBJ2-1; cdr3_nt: TGTGCCAGTAGTCCGGGACTGAGGAATGAGCAGTTCTTC; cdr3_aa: CASSPGLRNEQFF
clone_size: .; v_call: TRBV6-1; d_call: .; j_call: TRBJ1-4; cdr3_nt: TGTGCCAGCAGTGAAGCTGCCGGGGCAGGGGCCATCCTTGGTGAAAAACTGTTTTTT; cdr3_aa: CASSEAAGAGAILGEKLFF
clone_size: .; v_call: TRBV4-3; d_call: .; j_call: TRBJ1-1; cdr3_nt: TGCGCCAGCAGCCAGACAGAAGGAGATCTGGAAGCTTTCTTT; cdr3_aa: CASSQTEGDLEAFF
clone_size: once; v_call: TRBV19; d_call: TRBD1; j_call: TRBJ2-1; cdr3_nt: TGTGCCAGTAGTATACCCTTCGTGACAGGGTGGAACAATGAGCAGTTCTTC; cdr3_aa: CASSIPFVTGWNNEQFF
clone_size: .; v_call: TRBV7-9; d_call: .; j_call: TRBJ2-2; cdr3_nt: TGTGCCAGCGCAGGGATCACCGGGGAGCTGTTTTTT; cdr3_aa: CASAGITGELFF